Shown below are 5 T cell receptor beta chains from a single sample sequenced in a study of CD8 T cells in Susac syndrome. An amount of RNA that ranged from roughly 0.5 to 1 ug was reverse transcribed with random hexamers. TCRdb reprocessed the immunoSEQ multiplex PCR reads with MiXCR, giving one entry per CDR3 protein. The sample includes 150,000 to 200,000 distinct CDR3 sequences, approximately 93% of them seen just once. Sequencing used CD4+ T cells from PBMCs. These receptors all stem from a human donor in good health.

The genes are TRBV5-1 and TRBJ2-1, with unresolved D. The germline V and J ends were trimmed by 2 bases and 4 bases, with 7 bases remaining between them. This CDR3 has 13 residues. Looked up from germline, CDR1 is SGHRS and CDR2 is YFSETQ. This CDR3 is CASSFSVYNEQFF. The CDR3 DNA follows: TGCGCCAGCAGCTTCTCCGTGTACAATGAGCAGTTCTTC.

This clonotype was observed once. This chain connects TRBV6-1 to TRBJ1-3; unclear D gene. V was pared by 5 bases and J by 4 bases, with 15 bases between. This CDR3 contains 15 residues. CDR1 MNHNS and CDR2 SASEGT come from the germline V gene. The CDR3 region is CASSPLNGAGNTIYF. In DNA, the CDR3 is TGTGCCAGCAGTCCGCTGAACGGAGCCGGAAACACCATATATTTT.

J is TRBJ2-3 and V is TRBV6-4; no firm D call. V lost 4 bases and J lost 0, with 11 bases in between. The CDR3 spans 15 residues. The germline V gene encodes CDR1 MRHNA and CDR2 SNTAGT. The CDR3 spells CASSVSGTSTDTQYF. CDR3 DNA: TGTGCCAGCAGTGTCTCCGGCACTAGCACAGATACGCAGTATTTT.

The V gene is TRBV6-1, the J gene TRBJ2-7; 8 bases line up with TRBD2. This CDR3 has 16 residues. J gave up 3 bases and V 6 bases, and 13 bases lay outside the gene matches. The germline V gene encodes CDR1 MNHNS and CDR2 SASEGT. CDR3 DNA: TGTGCCAGCAGACAAGAGTCCACTCGGGAGGGCTACGAGCAGTACGTC. It is translated as CASRQESTREGYEQYV.

The CDR3 reads CASSLDRRGGYTF. The DNA of the CDR3 is TGTGCCAGTAGCCTGGACAGAAGGGGAGGCTACACCTTC. The chain joins TRBV19 to TRBJ1-2; a weak D match, TRBD1 (6 bases). Germline values: CDR1 LNHDA, CDR2 SQIVND (reference sequence). CDR3 length: 13 residues. V was shortened by 6 bases and J by 8 bases, with 16 bases between the two germline ends.